A selection of T cell receptor beta chains follows, all from one sample in a study of blood T cell repertoires in COVID-19. Generated by immunoSEQ multiplex PCR, the TCRdb table keeps only in-frame clones and is missing some. The sample carries around 250,000 clones, less than 85% recorded once. The specimen sequenced was peripheral blood. These receptors all come from a man in his 60s who had recovered from COVID-19. Both conserved end residues are part of each CDR3. Fields, in order: clone size, J gene, D gene, V gene, CDR3 protein, CDR3 DNA. D genes are given only for firm matches. Size is omitted from some rows. Given values are once, few, many or a class for expanded clones.

>NA|TRBJ2-5|TRBD1|TRBV12-5
CASGGGQGASSETQYF
TGTGCTAGTGGTGGGGGACAGGGGGCGTCGTCAGAGACCCAGTACTTC
>NA|TRBJ1-6|NA|TRBV4-1
CASSPTGSSYNSPLHF
TGCGCCAGCAGCCCAACAGGGAGCTCCTATAATTCACCCCTCCACTTT
>NA|TRBJ2-1|TRBD2|TRBV3-1/TRBV3-2
CASSQGLAGNEQFF
TGTGCCAGCAGCCAGGGACTAGCGGGAAATGAGCAGTTCTTC
>few|TRBJ1-1|TRBD1|TRBV4-2
CASNLGTGGRNTEAFF
TGTGCCAGCAATCTAGGGACAGGGGGTAGAAACACTGAAGCTTTCTTT
>NA|TRBJ2-3|TRBD1|TRBV28
CASRRTGSTDTQYF
TGTGCCAGCAGGCGGACAGGGAGCACAGATACGCAGTATTTT
>NA|TRBJ1-1|TRBD1|TRBV2
CASRLQGAGEAFF
TGTGCCAGCAGACTCCAGGGGGCAGGTGAAGCTTTCTTT
>NA|TRBJ2-1|TRBD1|TRBV5-1
CASSLAAGQGRPFF
TGCGCCAGCAGCTTGGCCGCGGGACAGGGGCGACCGTTCTTC
>NA|TRBJ2-4|TRBD1|TRBV27
CASSQQGVPKNIQYF
TGTGCCAGCAGTCAACAGGGGGTACCCAAAAACATTCAGTACTTC
>NA|TRBJ1-3|TRBD1|TRBV6-1
CASSEAQGVGGNTIYF
TGTGCCAGCAGTGAAGCGCAGGGGGTCGGAGGAAACACCATATATTTT
>NA|TRBJ2-5|TRBD1|TRBV28
CASSLEGARQETQYF
TGTGCCAGCAGTTTAGAGGGGGCGCGTCAGGAGACCCAGTACTTC
>NA|TRBJ2-7|TRBD2|TRBV5-1
CASSLAWADRTSGSSYEQYF
TGCGCCAGCAGCTTGGCCTGGGCAGATCGGACTAGCGGGAGCTCCTACGAGCAGTACTTC
>NA|TRBJ2-1|TRBD2|TRBV6-4
CATSGEGNEQFF
TGTGCCACCAGCGGGGAGGGCAATGAGCAGTTCTTC
>NA|TRBJ2-3|NA|TRBV28
CASTWDISNTDTQYF
TGTGCCAGCACCTGGGACATCTCCAACACAGATACGCAGTATTTT
>NA|TRBJ2-1|TRBD2|TRBV30
CAWTGLAATNEQFF
TGTGCCTGGACAGGACTAGCGGCTACAAATGAGCAGTTCTTC
>NA|TRBJ2-1|NA|TRBV18
CAGGWEISEQFF
TGTGCCGGGGGGTGGGAGATCAGCGAGCAGTTCTTC
>NA|TRBJ2-7|TRBD2|TRBV13
CASSLVGAGLAGRTTEQYF
TGTGCCAGCAGCTTAGTAGGCGCGGGACTAGCGGGAAGGACTACGGAGCAGTACTTC
>NA|TRBJ1-5|NA|TRBV18
CASSQQGNSNQPQHF
TGTGCCAGCTCGCAGCAGGGGAATAGCAATCAGCCCCAGCATTTT
>NA|TRBJ2-7|NA|TRBV10-3
CAISPRQFHEQYF
TGTGCCATCAGTCCACGACAGTTCCACGAGCAGTACTTC
>NA|TRBJ2-7|NA|TRBV19
CASSIPPGASTSEQYF
TGTGCCAGTAGTATCCCCCCTGGGGCTTCGACGTCTGAGCAGTACTTC
>few|TRBJ2-2|NA|TRBV6-5
CASQTSNTGELFF
TGTGCCAGCCAAACTAGCAACACCGGGGAGCTGTTTTTT
>NA|TRBJ2-7|NA|TRBV24-1
CATSDLTNGFLEDEQYF
TGTGCCACCAGTGATTTGACGAACGGATTCCTTGAGGACGAGCAGTACTTC
>NA|TRBJ1-2|NA|TRBV9
CASSGDTRSYGYTF
TGTGCCAGCAGCGGGGACACCAGAAGCTATGGCTACACCTTC
>NA|TRBJ2-5|TRBD2|TRBV5-1
CASSRGTSGAETQYF
TGCGCCAGCAGCCGGGGGACTAGCGGGGCGGAGACCCAGTACTTC
>NA|TRBJ2-7|TRBD1|TRBV7-3
CASSFYPGGEQYF
TGTGCCAGCAGCTTTTACCCAGGGGGCGAGCAGTACTTC
>few|TRBJ2-1|TRBD1|TRBV9
CASSVGGRGSYNEQFF
TGTGCCAGCAGCGTAGGAGGCAGGGGGAGCTACAATGAGCAGTTCTTC
>NA|TRBJ1-1|NA|TRBV28
CASSAPGTEAFF
TGTGCCAGCAGTGCTCCCGGCACTGAAGCTTTCTTT
>NA|TRBJ2-6|TRBD1|TRBV2
CASREGQGRSSGANVLTF
TGTGCCAGCAGAGAGGGACAGGGGAGATCCTCTGGGGCCAACGTCCTGACTTTC
>once|TRBJ2-3|NA|TRBV9
CASSLKSPGHTIWGDTQYF
TGTGCCAGCAGCCTAAAGTCCCCGGGACACACGATTTGGGGAGATACGCAGTATTTT
>NA|TRBJ1-2|NA|TRBV7-2
CASSLGGEYGYTF
TGTGCCAGCAGCTTGGGGGGGGAGTATGGCTACACCTTC
>NA|TRBJ2-7|NA|TRBV15
CATSKIFGDEQYF
TGTGCCACCAGCAAGATATTCGGGGACGAGCAGTACTTC
>NA|TRBJ2-3|NA|TRBV29-1
CSVERGNTQYF
TGCAGCGTTGAACGGGGGAATACGCAGTATTTT
>once|TRBJ2-5|NA|TRBV5-1
CASSLGWSQETQYF
TGCGCCAGCAGCTTGGGCTGGAGCCAAGAGACCCAGTACTTC
>NA|TRBJ2-7|TRBD2|TRBV7-2
CASSVPGLAYEQYF
TGTGCCAGCAGCGTACCGGGACTAGCTTACGAGCAGTACTTC
>NA|TRBJ2-2|NA|TRBV24-1
CATSDLGEANTGELFF
TGTGCCACCAGTGATTTAGGCGAGGCGAACACCGGGGAGCTGTTTTTT
>NA|TRBJ2-3|NA|TRBV7-3
CASSLTGQGGTQYF
TGTGCCAGCAGCTTAACGGGCCAGGGAGGTACGCAGTATTTT
>NA|TRBJ2-2|NA|TRBV3-1/TRBV3-2
CASSQVRTGELFF
TGTGCCAGCAGCCAAGTTCGCACCGGGGAGCTGTTTTTT
>NA|TRBJ2-3|TRBD1|TRBV5-1
CASSLTGGLPPKNTDTQYF
TGCGCCAGCAGCTTGACAGGGGGCCTTCCCCCCAAGAACACAGATACGCAGTATTTT
>NA|TRBJ2-3|NA|TRBV24-1
CATSDSSLADTQYF
TGTGCCACCAGTGATTCCAGTTTGGCAGATACGCAGTATTTT
>once|TRBJ1-5|NA|TRBV27
CASRDSSNQPQHF
TGTGCCAGCCGAGACAGTAGCAATCAGCCCCAGCATTTT
>NA|TRBJ1-1|NA|TRBV7-2
CASSRQAMNTEAFF
TGTGCCAGCAGCCGTCAGGCGATGAACACTGAAGCTTTCTTT
>NA|TRBJ2-5|NA|TRBV12-3/TRBV12-4
CASKLRGQETQYF
TGTGCCAGCAAACTAAGGGGCCAAGAGACCCAGTACTTC
>NA|TRBJ2-1|TRBD2|TRBV11-3
CASSPSGAYNEQFF
TGTGCCAGCAGCCCGAGCGGGGCCTACAATGAGCAGTTCTTC
>NA|TRBJ2-1|NA|TRBV6-6
CASSKEGGSNEQFF
TGTGCCAGCAGCAAAGAAGGGGGATCCAATGAGCAGTTCTTC
>few|TRBJ1-2|NA|TRBV4-1
CASSQGLGLDGYTF
TGCGCCAGCAGCCAAGGGCTGGGGCTCGATGGCTACACCTTC
>NA|TRBJ2-7|TRBD2|TRBV3-1/TRBV3-2
CASSQVRGSEQYF
TGTGCCAGCAGCCAAGTGCGCGGGAGTGAGCAGTACTTC
>once|TRBJ2-5|NA|TRBV5-1
CASSQANRDLQETQYF
TGCGCCAGCAGCCAGGCGAACAGGGACCTCCAAGAGACCCAGTACTTC
>NA|TRBJ1-6|NA|TRBV19
CASSIEGARNSPLHF
TGTGCCAGTAGTATAGAGGGGGCGCGAAATTCACCCCTCCACTTT
>once|TRBJ2-5|TRBD2|TRBV9
CASSETVGSGGETQYF
TGTGCCAGCAGCGAAACAGTAGGGTCGGGAGGGGAGACCCAGTACTTC
>NA|TRBJ2-7|NA|TRBV9
CASSPSATGSYEQYF
TGTGCCAGCAGCCCCTCCGCCACAGGGTCTTACGAGCAGTACTTC
>NA|TRBJ2-3|TRBD2|TRBV5-4
CASSGGLAGSTDTQYF
TGTGCCAGCAGCGGCGGACTAGCGGGCAGCACAGATACGCAGTATTTT
>NA|TRBJ1-2|TRBD1|TRBV12-5
CASGPGYPGGYGYTF
TGTGCTAGTGGCCCGGGATACCCAGGGGGATATGGCTACACCTTC